These 15 T cell receptor beta chains were all obtained from the same sample, sequenced in a study of Ad26.COV2.S vaccination and SARS-CoV-2 variants. Sample treatment: some 20 received Ad26.COV2.S at low or high dose, single or two shots; 5 received placebo; per-sample allocation not given. Sampling was done on day 63 after the first vaccine or placebo injection. Clones were sequenced by immunoSEQ multiplex PCR, and TCRdb holds only the in-frame ones, with some missing. The table lists about 680,000 clones, approximately 88% of them singletons. The sample consisted of peripheral blood, taken in a trial of Ad26.COV2.S vaccine versus placebo. The receptor source for this set is a person aged 18-60 years who received the Ad26.COV2.S COVID-19 vaccine or a placebo.

This clone has a handful of counts. The chain links TRBV7-6 to TRBJ1-2; the match to TRBD1 covers 7 bases. This CDR3 comprises 15 residues. Unmatched junction bases numbered 14, after V lost 6 bases and J lost 7 bases. CDR1 is SGHVS, CDR2 FNYEAQ, per germline. The CDR3 DNA reads as TGTGCCAGCAGTCGCGACCCAGGGGGGGCGGGTGGCTACACCTTC. It is translated as CASSRDPGGAGGYTF.

The V and J genes are TRBV4-2 and TRBJ2-2; 10 bases align to TRBD1. Germline V CDR1 and CDR2: LGHNA, YNFKEQ. The CDR3 loop spans 16 amino acids. Trimming removed 4 bases from V and 1 base from J; junction bases left unmatched: 3. The CDR3 DNA reads TGTGCCAGCAGCCCGGGACAGGGGAGGAACACCGGGGAGCTGTTTTTT. Translation: CASSPGQGRNTGELFF.

The genes are TRBV2 and TRBJ2-1, with D possibly TRBD1 on 5 matching bases. Germline lookup yields CDR1 SNHLY and CDR2 FYNNEI. V shed 8 bases and J shed 1 base, with 12 bases lying between them. This CDR3 region has 14 residues. DNA for the CDR3: TGTGCCAGCGAGGCAGGGCTATCCTACAATGAGCAGTTCTTC. Protein sequence: CASEAGLSYNEQFF.

The chain employs TRBV6-5 and TRBJ2-1, with 8 bases that match TRBD2. Looked up from germline, CDR1 is MNHEY and CDR2 is SVGAGI. The CDR3 runs to 14 residues. Trimming took 6 bases from V and 5 from J; bases not matched to a gene: 6. DNA for the CDR3: TGTGCCAGCAGCGGACTAGCCCCCCACAATGAGCAGTTCTTC. Its translation is CASSGLAPHNEQFF.

The chain carries TRBV9 and TRBJ1-1; D unresolved. The ends were cut back, 1 base at V and 0 bases at J, with 7 bases in the middle. Germline values: CDR1 SGDLS, CDR2 YYNGEE. The CDR3 length is 14 residues. The chain's CDR3 is CASSVPGLNTEAFF. The CDR3 nucleotides read TGTGCCAGCAGCGTACCGGGTTTGAACACTGAAGCTTTCTTT.

The chain joins TRBV5-1 to TRBJ1-1, with 7 bases that match TRBD1. Germline CDR1 and CDR2: SGHRS and YFSETQ. Trimming removed 6 bases from V and 5 bases from J; junction bases left unmatched: 10. The CDR3 sequence is 14 residues long. The CDR3 spells CASNRQGSGTEAFF. As DNA, the CDR3 is TGCGCCAGCAATAGACAGGGTTCGGGAACTGAAGCTTTCTTT.

The gene calls are TRBV19 and TRBJ1-6; 11 bases are shared with TRBD1. Unmatched junction bases numbered 6, after V lost 1 base and J lost 10 bases. CDR1 LNHDA and CDR2 SQIVND come from the germline V gene (reference sequence). The CDR3 runs to 16 residues. The CDR3 loop reads CASSIAGQGAGSPLHF. The DNA of the CDR3 is TGTGCCAGTAGTATAGCCGGACAGGGGGCAGGGTCACCCCTCCACTTT.

This clone showed up just once. V and J are TRBV7-3 and TRBJ2-5, with D possibly being TRBD2 (6 bases). The V end lost 5 bases, the J end lost 2 bases, and 15 bases lay between the germline ends. The germline gives CDR1 SGHTA, CDR2 FQGTGA. The CDR3 contains 15 residues. CDR3 sequence: CASSLPGRGQETQYF. The DNA for the CDR3 is TGTGCCAGCAGCCTCCCGGGTCGGGGGCAAGAGACCCAGTACTTC.

The chain couples TRBV6-1 to TRBJ2-3; either TRBD1 or TRBD2 may fit D (6 bases each). Germline V gene sequence: CDR1 MNHNS, CDR2 SASEGT. The CDR3 consists of 17 residues. V was shortened by 3 bases and J by 5 bases, with 21 bases between the two germline ends. The CDR3 reads CASSDGVGGLGVDTQYF. CDR3 bases: TGTGCCAGCAGTGACGGCGTGGGGGGCCTTGGGGTAGATACGCAGTATTTT.

The J gene is TRBJ2-5, the V gene TRBV2; the D is unclear. With 7 bases removed from V and 5 bases from J, the gap between germline ends came to 5 bases. Germline assignment: CDR1 SNHLY and CDR2 FYNNEI. This CDR3 spans 10 amino acids. In DNA, the CDR3 is TGTGCCAGCACGTGGGAGACCCAGTACTTC. It yields the protein CASTWETQYF.

This chain links TRBV28 with TRBJ2-1; D uncertain. The V gene's germline CDR1 is MDHEN and CDR2 SYDVKM. The CDR3 loop spans 10 amino acids. V was shortened by 8 bases and J by 12 bases, with 11 bases between the two germline ends. The CDR3 sequence: CASGSWVQFF. The DNA for the CDR3 is TGTGCCAGCGGAAGTTGGGTGCAGTTCTTC.

The chain carries TRBV11-3 and TRBJ2-5, with D maybe TRBD1 (6 bases). The V and J ends lost 5 bases and 2 bases respectively, with 15 bases between them. CDR3 size: 15 residues. Germline CDR1 reads SGHNT; CDR2 reads YENEEA. The CDR3 reads CASSQGSAKQETQYF. The CDR3, as DNA: TGTGCCAGCAGCCAGGGGTCAGCGAAACAAGAGACCCAGTACTTC.

There are a few counts of this clone. The CDR3 sequence is CASSSRTGRRYEQYF. CDR3 coding DNA: TGTGCCAGCAGTTCCCGGACGGGGCGGAGATACGAGCAGTACTTC. This chain connects TRBV27 to TRBJ2-7; D is perhaps TRBD1 or TRBD2 (5 bases each). This CDR3 comprises 15 residues. CDR1 and CDR2 (germline): MNHEY, SMNVEV (reference sequence). V was cut by 4 bases and J by 4 bases, with 17 bases left in between.

The sample holds a few counts of this clone. The V gene is TRBV7-2, the J gene TRBJ2-2, with D perhaps matching TRBD1 (6 bases). V lost 2 bases and J 1 base, leaving 8 bases between the germline ends. Germline values: CDR1 SGHTA, CDR2 FQGNSA. This CDR3 is 15 amino acids long. The chain's CDR3 is CASSLSGVNTGELFF. In DNA, the CDR3 is TGTGCCAGCAGCTTATCAGGGGTGAACACCGGGGAGCTGTTTTTT.

This chain links TRBV19 with TRBJ1-1, with D unresolved. V lost 8 bases and J 0 bases, leaving 4 bases between the germline ends. This CDR3 has 11 amino acids. The germline CDR1 and CDR2 sequences are LNHDA and SQIVND (reference sequence). The CDR3 DNA reads as TGTGCCAGTCAGGTGAACACTGAAGCTTTCTTT. Encoded protein: CASQVNTEAFF.